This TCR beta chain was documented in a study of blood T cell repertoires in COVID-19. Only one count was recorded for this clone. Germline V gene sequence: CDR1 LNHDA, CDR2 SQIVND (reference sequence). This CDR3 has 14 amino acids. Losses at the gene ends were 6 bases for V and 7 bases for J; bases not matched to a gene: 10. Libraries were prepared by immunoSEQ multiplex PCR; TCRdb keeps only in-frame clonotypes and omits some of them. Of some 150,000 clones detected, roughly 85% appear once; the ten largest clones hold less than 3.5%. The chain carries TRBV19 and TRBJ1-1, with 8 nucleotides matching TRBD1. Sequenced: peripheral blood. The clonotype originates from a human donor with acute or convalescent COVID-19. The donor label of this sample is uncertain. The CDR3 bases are TGTGCCAGTAGCCGAGACAGGGGAAGGGGTGAAGCTTTCTTT. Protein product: CASSRDRGRGEAFF.